This T cell receptor beta chain derives from a study of blood T cell repertoires in COVID-19. About the study: Material from acute and convalescent COVID-19 was sourced from the United States, Italy and Spain. The cDNA or gDNA used as material had been derived from T cells, B-cell-depleted T cells, or PBMCs.

Authors' methods: Reference gene primer amplification gave nucleated cell count estimates. TCRdb keeps only in-frame clones here, not all; method: immunoSEQ multiplex PCR. V and J calls and clone size come straight from that table; D and trimming were deduced from the DNA. This table holds hundreds of thousands of clones, about 93% found once. After removal of 5 bases from V and 7 bases from J, the junction contained 6 bases not matched to a gene. Germline values: CDR1 SGHTA, CDR2 FQGNSA. The CDR3 covers 13 residues. The gene calls are TRBV7-2 and TRBJ1-2; 8 nucleotides match TRBD1. This receptor was taken from a woman under 30 who had recovered from COVID-19. The material sequenced was peripheral blood. The CDR3 region has the DNA TGTGCCAGCAGCCTGGGACAGGTCGGTGGCTACACCTTC. It specifies CASSLGQVGGYTF.